The 21 T cell receptor beta chains given below trace back to one sample, sequenced in a study of shared clonotypes between healthy human individuals. The assay was immunoSEQ multiplex PCR, and TCRdb's table has in-frame clones only and misses some. The sample records about 2.3 million clones, over 90% being singletons. Specimen: naive CD4+ T cells from PBMCs. Subset in this sample: CD45RA+ positively selected. Source of these receptors: a man younger than 30 in good health. Some clones in this sample may be carry-over from other donors' samples.

This chain links TRBV5-1 with TRBJ2-7; D tentatively fits TRBD1 or TRBD2 (7 bases each). CDR3 size: 14 residues. The germline V gene encodes CDR1 SGHRS and CDR2 YFSETQ. V was cut by 7 bases and J by 0 bases, with 14 bases left in between. In DNA form, the CDR3 reads TGCGCCAGCTGCAGCAGGGGGGGCTCCTACGAGCAGTACTTC. Amino acid sequence: CASCSRGGSYEQYF.

This chain uses TRBV6-5 with TRBJ2-7, with D possibly TRBD1 on 6 matching bases. There are 13 residues in the CDR3. The germline V gene encodes CDR1 MNHEY and CDR2 SVGAGI. V was clipped by 3 bases and J by 6 bases, with 12 bases between them. DNA for the CDR3: TGTGCCAGCAGTTATCCGGGACAAGGCGAGCAGTACTTC. Its protein is CASSYPGQGEQYF.

J is TRBJ2-7 and V is TRBV19; D may be TRBD1 (6 bases). The CDR3 contains 16 residues. Trimming left V 2 bases short and J 3 bases short, with 17 bases between. The germline CDR1 and CDR2 sequences are LNHDA and SQIVND (reference sequence). The CDR3 DNA sequence: TGTGCCAGTAGTATATTGATTGGACGAGGGGGCTACGAGCAGTACTTC. Translating gives CASSILIGRGGYEQYF.

The rearrangement joins TRBV9 to TRBJ2-1, with a tentative D call TRBD1 (5 bases). This CDR3 has 16 amino acids. Trimming shortened V by 2 bases and J by 2 bases, and 14 bases separated the two germline ends. CDR1 SGDLS and CDR2 YYNGEE come from the germline V gene. CDR3 sequence: CASSVTSVGAYNEQFF. The CDR3 coding sequence is TGTGCCAGCAGCGTGACCTCGGTAGGGGCCTACAATGAGCAGTTCTTC. The full variable domain, rest sourced from reference TRBV9 and TRBJ2-1, is DSGVTQTPKHLITATGQRVTLRCSPRSGDLSVYWYQQSLDQGLQFLIQYYNGEERAKGNILERFSAQQFPDLHSELNLSSLELGDSALYFCASSVTSVGAYNEQFFGPGTRLTVL.

The chain uses TRBV27 and TRBJ2-1; D not certain. There are 13 residues in the CDR3. V lost 1 base and J lost 4, with 5 bases in between. Germline loops: CDR1 MNHEY, CDR2 SMNVEV (reference sequence). CDR3 bases: TGTGCCAGCAGTTTATTCCGTTACAATGAGCAGTTCTTC. This sequence encodes CASSLFRYNEQFF.

J is TRBJ1-2 and V is TRBV7-2, with D possibly matching TRBD1 (6 bases). The length of the CDR3 is 13 residues. The germline V and J ends were trimmed by 5 bases and 2 bases, with 9 bases remaining between them. The germline V gene has CDR1 SGHTA and CDR2 FQGNSA. The CDR3 DNA sequence: TGTGCCAGCAGCCGGACAGCGAACTATGGCTACACCTTC. Its protein is CASSRTANYGYTF.

The chain recombines TRBV7-3 with TRBJ1-1; TRBD1 aligns across 7 bases. This CDR3 spans 14 amino acids. V lost 5 bases to trimming and J lost 1 base; unmatched junction nucleotides: 4. Germline loops: CDR1 SGHTA, CDR2 FQGTGA. CDR3 nucleotide sequence: TGTGCCAGCAGCGTAGGACAGGCGAACACTGAAGCTTTCTTT. Its protein is CASSVGQANTEAFF.

Regarding this clone: Germline and junction disagree at one end, which may indicate a read error. The same CDR3 can be traced to other DNA sequences in this sample. V usage is TRBV11-2 and J usage is TRBJ1-2; D perhaps matches TRBD1 (5 bases). The CDR3 totals 17 residues. The V gene's germline CDR1 is SGHAT and CDR2 FQNNGV. CDR3 in amino acids: CASRPISGTGRNYGYTF. The DNA for the CDR3 is TGTGCCAGCAGGCCAATATCCGGGACGGGCCGTAACTATGGCTATACCTTC.

The CDR3 loop reads CASSLGSDRANGYTF. Here the CDR3 DNA reads TGTGCCAGCAGTTTAGGGAGTGACAGGGCCAACGGCTACACCTTC. The J gene is TRBJ1-2, the V gene TRBV27, with 7 positions matching TRBD1. CDR1 and CDR2 (germline): MNHEY, SMNVEV (reference sequence). Trimming removed 2 bases from V and 8 bases from J; junction bases left unmatched: 11. CDR3 length: 15 amino acids.

The rearrangement uses TRBV7-9 and TRBJ1-2, with D tentatively TRBD1 (6 bases). The V gene's germline CDR1 is SEHNR and CDR2 FQNEAQ (reference sequence). The CDR3 length is 14 residues. V was clipped by 3 bases and J by 4 bases, with 12 bases between them. The chain's CDR3 is CASSLDSSTYGYTF. The DNA of the CDR3 is TGTGCCAGCAGCTTGGACAGCAGTACCTATGGCTACACCTTC.

The rearrangement uses TRBV7-8 and TRBJ2-7, with 9 bases that match TRBD2. J was trimmed by 0 bases and V by 5 bases; bases with no gene match: 2. CDR3 length equals 14 residues. Germline assignment: CDR1 SGHVS and CDR2 FQNEAQ. In DNA form, the CDR3 reads TGTGCCAGCAGCGGCGGGAGGGGCTCCTACGAGCAGTACTTC. Translating it yields CASSGGRGSYEQYF.

The chain carries TRBV18 and TRBJ2-1, with 10 bases that match TRBD2. Germline V lookup: CDR1 KGHSH, CDR2 LQKENI. This CDR3 contains 16 residues. V lost 2 bases, J lost 6 bases, and 7 bases stayed unmatched. The CDR3 spells CASSPKGLAEVNEQFF. In DNA, the CDR3 is TGTGCCAGCTCACCAAAAGGACTAGCGGAGGTCAATGAGCAGTTCTTC.

The chain links TRBV7-8 to TRBJ2-1; D not certain. The CDR3 runs to 14 residues. V lost 0 bases, J lost 6 bases, and 9 bases lay in between. Per the germline V gene, CDR1 is SGHVS and CDR2 is FQNEAQ. CDR3 sequence reads: CASSLAGPANEQFF. Written as DNA, the CDR3 is TGTGCCAGCAGCTTAGCAGGGCCTGCCAATGAGCAGTTCTTC.

The rearrangement uses TRBV5-4 and TRBJ2-1, with a tentative D call TRBD2 (6 bases). Germline V gives CDR1 SGHNT, CDR2 YYREEE (reference sequence). Trimming took 2 bases from V and 3 from J, leaving 27 bases between them. CDR3 size: 20 residues. The CDR3 DNA is TGTGCCAGCAGCTTCCCACGGAGGGAGGCTGGGGGAAGTCACTACAATGAGCAGTTCTTC. Amino acids: CASSFPRREAGGSHYNEQFF.

The chain is built from TRBV7-2 and TRBJ2-1; 14 nucleotides align to TRBD2. The V gene's germline CDR1 is SGHTA and CDR2 FQGNSA. J was trimmed by 9 bases and V by 0 bases; bases with no gene match: 4. CDR3 size: 16 residues. CDR3 in amino acids: CASSLARGLAGAEQFF. The CDR3 DNA reads TGTGCCAGCAGCTTAGCGCGGGGACTAGCGGGAGCTGAGCAGTTCTTC.

The J gene is TRBJ2-2, the V gene TRBV30, with 7 bases matching TRBD2. Per germline, CDR1 GTSNPN and CDR2 SVGIG (reference sequence). Unmatched junction bases numbered 7, after V lost 5 bases and J lost 4 bases. The CDR3 spans 14 residues. CDR3 protein: CAWDGRAGTGELFF. Written as DNA, the CDR3 is TGTGCCTGGGATGGGAGGGCGGGCACCGGGGAGCTGTTTTTT.

The chain combines TRBV7-2 with TRBJ2-7; D ambiguous. The CDR3 spans 15 residues. Germline CDR1 SGHTA, CDR2 FQGNSA. V lost 1 base to trimming and J lost 0 bases, with 10 bases between them. CDR3 loop: CASSLGIAYSYEQYF. CDR3 bases: TGTGCCAGCAGCTTAGGGATAGCCTACTCCTACGAGCAGTACTTC.

The V gene is TRBV28, the J gene TRBJ1-2, with D possibly TRBD1 on 5 matching bases. Germline assignment: CDR1 MDHEN and CDR2 SYDVKM. CDR3 length: 13 amino acids. V was trimmed by 5 bases and J by 8 bases, leaving 15 bases between them. CDR3 in amino acids: CASSDQGSGGYTF. CDR3 in DNA: TGTGCCAGCAGTGATCAGGGTTCTGGGGGCTACACCTTC.

A single count supports this clone. This chain joins TRBV6-1 and TRBJ2-6; D is unresolved. Germline V gene sequence: CDR1 MNHNS, CDR2 SASEGT. Between the trimmed V and J ends, which lost 7 bases and 0 bases, there was a span of 10 bases. CDR3 length equals 15 residues. CDR3 residues: CASNQHGSGANVLTF. The DNA of the CDR3 is TGTGCCAGCAACCAACACGGCTCTGGGGCCAACGTCCTGACTTTC.

Points on this clone: Other DNA sequences within the sample encode an identical CDR3. The chain carries TRBV29-1 and TRBJ2-7; D not certain. Germline CDR1 SQVTM, CDR2 ANQGSEA. This CDR3 is built from 11 residues. V was clipped by 6 bases and J by 3 bases, with 9 bases between them. CDR3 loop: CSVSGNYEQYF. Written as DNA, the CDR3 is TGCAGCGTATCTGGGAACTACGAGCAGTACTTC.

The rearrangement joins TRBV7-9 to TRBJ2-7; 9 nucleotides line up with TRBD2. Germline V gives CDR1 SEHNR, CDR2 FQNEAQ (reference sequence). CDR3 length equals 17 residues. With 1 base clipped from V and 5 bases from J, the junction kept 12 bases outside the gene matches. The CDR3: CASSLGLGAGGPHEQYF. Written as DNA, the CDR3 is TGTGCCAGCAGCTTAGGGTTAGGGGCGGGAGGGCCCCACGAGCAGTACTTC.